The next 32 T cell receptor beta chains were all read from a single sample in a study of blood T cell repertoires in COVID-19. Data came from immunoSEQ multiplex PCR; TCRdb stores just in-frame clones and leaves some out. The table records 200,000 to 250,000 clones, roughly 84% of them present only once. What was sequenced was peripheral blood. The receptors were gathered from a woman aged 80 or over with active or convalescent COVID-19.

CDR3 bases: TGTGCCAGCAGCCCCGGGACAGGCCCCGGAGCGAGTGGCTACACCTTC. Amino acid sequence: CASSPGTGPGASGYTF. The V call is TRBV28, the J call TRBJ1-2, with 8 bases fitting TRBD1. J gave up 7 bases and V 6 bases, and 16 bases lay outside the gene matches. This CDR3 comprises 16 residues. CDR1 is MDHEN, CDR2 SYDVKM, per germline.

A note on this clone: Germline is not matched at one junction end, which may reflect a read error. The V call is TRBV4-3, the J call TRBJ2-1; 8 bases map to TRBD2. Germline lookup yields CDR1 LGHNA and CDR2 YSLEER. The CDR3 has 14 amino acids. The CDR3 DNA is TGCGCCAGCAGCCAAGCCCCGGCAGCGGGGGCATACGTCTTC. Its translation: CASSQAPAAGAYVF.

The rearrangement uses TRBV29-1 and TRBJ2-7; D gene unclear. CDR3 length: 13 residues. Germline V gene data show CDR1 as SQVTM and CDR2 as ANQGSEA. V was cut by 7 bases and J by 0 bases, with 13 bases left in between. CDR3 sequence reads: CSATPGTSYEQYF. Written as DNA, the CDR3 is TGCAGCGCCACCCCTGGCACCTCCTACGAGCAGTACTTC.

J is TRBJ1-4 and V is TRBV9; 7 bases are shared with TRBD1. J gave up 5 bases and V 3 bases, and 4 bases lay outside the gene matches. CDR1 SGDLS and CDR2 YYNGEE come from the germline V gene. The CDR3 has 14 residues. CDR3 DNA sequence: TGTGCCAGCAGCGCCGGGACAGTGAATGAAAAACTGTTTTTT. Encoded protein: CASSAGTVNEKLFF.

The DNA for the CDR3 is TGTGCCAGCAGTCCCCGGGACAGACTCTTGTATGGCTACACCTTC. It encodes CASSPRDRLLYGYTF. The V and J genes are TRBV28 and TRBJ1-2; TRBD1 matches at 7 bases. Germline lookup yields CDR1 MDHEN and CDR2 SYDVKM. The length of the CDR3 is 15 residues. The V gene end was trimmed by 5 bases and the J gene end by 5 bases; junction bases not matched to a gene: 11.

The J gene is TRBJ1-2, the V gene TRBV4-1; D is perhaps TRBD1 (5 bases). Trimming removed 3 bases from V and 1 base from J, with 15 bases in between. CDR3 size: 16 residues. Germline CDR1 is MGHRA and CDR2 is YSYEKL. CDR3 in amino acids: CASSQLSGGINYGYTF. The CDR3 bases are TGCGCCAGCAGCCAGCTTTCCGGGGGTATTAACTATGGCTACACCTTC.

The chain employs TRBV9 and TRBJ2-7; TRBD2 aligns across 7 bases. With 2 bases clipped from V and 6 bases from J, the junction kept 17 bases outside the gene matches. CDR1 SGDLS and CDR2 YYNGEE come from the germline V gene. CDR3 length equals 17 residues. The CDR3 coding sequence is TGTGCCAGCAGCGTGTGGCCGACACCGGGACTACCCCTCGAGCAGTACTTC. Translating it yields CASSVWPTPGLPLEQYF.

The chain combines TRBV18 with TRBJ1-1, with D perhaps TRBD1 (5 bases). V lost 3 bases to trimming and J lost 0 bases, with 11 bases between them. CDR1 is KGHSH and CDR2 is LQKENI in the germline V gene. The CDR3 has 15 amino acids. CDR3 residues: CASSPTQEMNTEAFF. The CDR3 DNA sequence: TGTGCCAGCTCACCTACACAGGAGATGAACACTGAAGCTTTCTTT.

The chain uses TRBV30 and TRBJ1-3; perhaps TRBD1 as D (5 bases). The CDR3 spans 14 residues. The germline V and J ends were trimmed by 1 base and 0 bases, with 7 bases remaining between them. Germline CDR1 and CDR2: GTSNPN and SVGIG (reference sequence). The CDR3 nucleotides are TGTGCCTGGAGTGGACAGCTCTCTGGAAACACCATATATTTT. Its translation is CAWSGQLSGNTIYF. Using reference TRBV30 and TRBJ1-3 for the parts outside the CDR3, the full variable domain is SQTIHQWPATLVQPVGSPLSLECTVEGTSNPNLYWYRQAAGRGLQLLFYSVGIGQISSEVPQNLSASRPQDRQFILSSKKLLLSDSGFYLCAWSGQLSGNTIYFGEGSWLTVV.

The genes are TRBV5-1 and TRBJ2-3; 10 nucleotides agree with TRBD2. V was pared by 0 bases and J by 1 base, with 5 bases of the junction left unmatched. This CDR3 contains 17 residues. Germline lookup yields CDR1 SGHRS and CDR2 YFSETQ. The CDR3 nucleotides read TGCGCCAGCAGCTTGGACCCTCTAGCGGGGGGCACAGATACGCAGTATTTT. This translates into CASSLDPLAGGTDTQYF.

This chain joins TRBV7-3 and TRBJ2-2; the D gene is possibly TRBD1 (7 bases). The CDR3 totals 17 residues. With 5 bases removed from V and 5 bases from J, the gap between germline ends came to 21 bases. Germline values: CDR1 SGHTA, CDR2 FQGTGA. CDR3 protein: CASSKSAGQIRTGELFF. The CDR3 coding sequence is TGTGCCAGCAGCAAAAGTGCGGGACAGATTAGAACCGGGGAGCTGTTTTTT. The entire variable domain, with the rest obtained from reference TRBV7-3 and TRBJ2-2, is as follows: GAGVSQTPSNKVTEKGKYVELRCDPISGHTALYWYRQSLGQGPEFLIYFQGTGAADDSGLPNDRFFAVRPEGSVSTLKIQRTERGDSAVYLCASSKSAGQIRTGELFFGEGSRLTVL.

The sample holds one count of this clone. This chain links TRBV28 with TRBJ2-7, with 7 bases matching TRBD1. Trimming took 6 bases from V and 0 from J; bases not matched to a gene: 2. From germline, CDR1 is MDHEN and CDR2 SYDVKM. The CDR3 totals 13 residues. The CDR3 DNA is TGTGCCAGCAGGACAGGGAGCTCCTACGAGCAGTACTTC. Its protein product is CASRTGSSYEQYF.

The chain couples TRBV18 to TRBJ1-4; 9 nucleotides agree with TRBD1. Germline CDR1 is KGHSH and CDR2 is LQKENI. This CDR3 comprises 15 residues. Trimming at V came to 4 bases and at J to 7 bases, leaving 7 bases not matched to a gene. CDR3 residues: CASSRTGGRSEKLFF. CDR3 coding DNA: TGTGCCAGCTCACGAACAGGGGGCAGGAGTGAAAAACTGTTTTTT.

J is TRBJ2-1 and V is TRBV7-2, with 12 bases fitting TRBD2. From germline, CDR1 is SGHTA and CDR2 FQGNSA. This CDR3 comprises 16 residues. J was trimmed by 2 bases and V by 4 bases; bases with no gene match: 3. In DNA, the CDR3 is TGTGCCAGCAGCTCTGCTAGCGGGGGGGCCTACAATGAGCAGTTCTTC. Protein: CASSSASGGAYNEQFF.

The chain couples TRBV30 to TRBJ1-2, with a tentative D call TRBD1 (5 bases). Germline V gene sequence: CDR1 GTSNPN, CDR2 SVGIG (reference sequence). Trimming took 3 bases from V and 0 from J, leaving 8 bases between them. This CDR3 is built from 13 residues. CDR3 coding DNA: TGTGCCTGGAGCGACAGTCCTAACTATGGCTACACCTTC. It specifies CAWSDSPNYGYTF.

V gene TRBV7-2 combines with J gene TRBJ2-2; no firm D call. V was trimmed by 3 bases and J by 6 bases, leaving 11 bases between them. Germline CDR1 is SGHTA and CDR2 is FQGNSA. The CDR3 spans 14 residues. CDR3 nucleotides: TGTGCCAGCAGCTTCGACTTCGGAGCCGGGGAGCTGTTTTTT. Translated, it gives CASSFDFGAGELFF. Together with reference TRBV7-2 and TRBJ2-2, the CDR3 gives the full variable domain: GAGVSQSPSNKVTEKGKDVELRCDPISGHTALYWYRQSLGQGLEFLIYFQGNSAPDKSGLPSDRFSAERTGGSVSTLTIQRTQQEDSAVYLCASSFDFGAGELFFGEGSRLTVL.

The J gene is TRBJ2-5, the V gene TRBV24-1; D is possibly TRBD2 (5 bases). Germline CDR1 and CDR2: KGHDR and SFDVKD. This CDR3 has 15 amino acids. V lost 2 bases, J lost 0 bases, and 9 bases lay in between. Written as DNA, the CDR3 is TGTGCCACCAGTGATTCGAGCGGTTACCAAGAGACCCAGTACTTC. It codes for CATSDSSGYQETQYF.

The chain couples TRBV3-1 (or the pseudogene TRBV3-2) to TRBJ2-7; TRBD1 agrees at 8 bases. CDR1 is LGHDT, CDR2 YNNKEL, per germline (reference sequence). The length of the CDR3 is 14 residues. V dropped 5 bases and J dropped 6; count of bases not matched to a gene: 9. DNA for the CDR3: TGTGCCAGCAGCAGCGGACAGGGAAGGTCCGAGCAGTACTTC. Its translation: CASSSGQGRSEQYF.

The chain links TRBV29-1 to TRBJ2-5; D may be TRBD1 (6 bases). The V and J ends lost 7 bases and 0 bases respectively, with 9 bases between them. There are 12 residues in the CDR3. Germline loops: CDR1 SQVTM, CDR2 ANQGSEA. The CDR3 DNA sequence: TGCAGCGGGCGGACAGACCAAGAGACCCAGTACTTC. It is translated as CSGRTDQETQYF.

The chain combines TRBV7-9 with TRBJ2-1; D ambiguous. V lost 2 bases to trimming and J lost 0 bases, with 8 bases between them. The length of the CDR3 is 15 residues. CDR1 is SEHNR and CDR2 is FQNEAQ in the germline V gene (reference sequence). The CDR3 loop is CASSLKPGSYNEQFF. DNA of the CDR3: TGTGCCAGCAGCTTAAAACCCGGCTCCTACAATGAGCAGTTCTTC.

V and J are TRBV4-2 and TRBJ2-3, with 7 positions matching TRBD2. The V gene's germline CDR1 is LGHNA and CDR2 YNFKEQ. The CDR3 sequence is 17 residues long. The trim removed 4 bases at V and 4 bases at J, leaving 14 bases unmatched. CDR3 sequence reads: CASSLRTGLDAPDTQYF. In nucleotides, the CDR3 is TGTGCCAGCAGCCTACGAACCGGACTAGACGCTCCAGATACGCAGTATTTT.

The rearrangement uses TRBV30 and TRBJ2-2; possible D gene TRBD2, 6 bases. V lost 7 bases and J lost 4, with 16 bases in between. Germline values: CDR1 GTSNPN, CDR2 SVGIG (reference sequence). This CDR3 is built from 14 residues. CDR3 bases: TGTGCCTCCGGGACTGCAAAGAGCACCGGGGAGCTGTTTTTT. Its translation is CASGTAKSTGELFF.

This clone was seen once. This sequence joins TRBV19 and TRBJ2-2; 9 bases line up with TRBD2. Germline V gene data show CDR1 as LNHDA and CDR2 as SQIVND (reference sequence). The junction had 5 bases not matched to a gene; V was cut back by 7 bases and J by 5 bases. This CDR3 spans 14 amino acids. CDR3 sequence reads: CASIAGGRTGELFF. The CDR3 bases are TGTGCCAGTATCGCGGGGGGGCGGACCGGGGAGCTGTTTTTT.

The genes are TRBV5-1 and TRBJ2-1; tentative D call: TRBD1 (6 bases). The germline V gene has CDR1 SGHRS and CDR2 YFSETQ. The V end was cut by 0 bases, the J end by 5 bases, with 6 bases between. The length of the CDR3 is 13 residues. The CDR3 protein is CASSLGDNNEQFF. CDR3 in DNA: TGCGCCAGCAGCTTGGGGGACAACAATGAGCAGTTCTTC.

V usage is TRBV19 and J usage is TRBJ1-1; the match to TRBD1 covers 9 bases. Germline V gives CDR1 LNHDA, CDR2 SQIVND (reference sequence). CDR3 length: 12 amino acids. The V gene end was trimmed by 11 bases and the J gene end by 11 bases; junction bases not matched to a gene: 12. The CDR3 region has the DNA TGTGCCGCCCAACAGGGGGCCAGTGAGGCTTTCTTT. This sequence encodes CAAQQGASEAFF.

The chain recombines TRBV28 with TRBJ1-5; TRBD1 agrees at 7 bases. V shed 10 bases, J shed 3 bases, and the junction held 9 bases outside the gene matches. The CDR3 consists of 14 residues. CDR1 and CDR2 from the germline V gene are MDHEN and SYDVKM. The CDR3 is CATMSGQNNQPQHF. CDR3 nucleotides: TGTGCCACCATGTCGGGACAGAACAATCAGCCCCAGCATTTT. Full variable domain (rest looked up from reference TRBV28 and TRBJ1-5): DVKVTQSSRYLVKRTGEKVFLECVQDMDHENMFWYRQDPGLGLRLIYFSYDVKMKEKGDIPEGYSVSREKKERFSLILESASTNQTSMYLCATMSGQNNQPQHFGDGTRLSIL.

This clone was picked up one time. The chain couples TRBV9 to TRBJ2-1; D possibly corresponds to TRBD2 (5 bases). V was pared by 0 bases and J by 9 bases, with 10 bases between. The CDR3 runs to 13 residues. CDR1 and CDR2 from the germline V gene are SGDLS and YYNGEE. For the CDR3, the DNA is TGTGCCAGCAGCGTAGCGGGAATCAGTGAGCAGTTCTTC. It encodes CASSVAGISEQFF.

In this sample, this clone turned up once. This chain joins TRBV5-4 and TRBJ2-5; TRBD2 matches 8 bases. Germline V gives CDR1 SGHNT, CDR2 YYREEE (reference sequence). This CDR3 comprises 14 residues. Losses at the gene ends were 5 bases for V and 2 bases for J; bases not matched to a gene: 5. CDR3 sequence reads: CASSLRLAQETQYF. The CDR3 DNA is TGTGCCAGCAGTTTACGACTAGCGCAAGAGACCCAGTACTTC. The variable domain in full, completed from reference TRBV5-4 and TRBJ2-5, reads ETGVTQSPTHLIKTRGQQVTLRCSSQSGHNTVSWYQQALGQGPQFIFQYYREEENGRGNFPPRFSGLQFPNYSSELNVNALELDDSALYLCASSLRLAQETQYFGPGTRLLVL.

V and J are TRBV7-2 and TRBJ2-1; 7 nucleotides align to TRBD2. CDR1 is SGHTA and CDR2 is FQGNSA in the germline V gene. J gave up 9 bases and V 3 bases, and 2 bases lay outside the gene matches. The CDR3 is made up of 12 amino acids. As DNA, the CDR3 is TGTGCCAGCAGCTTGATAGCGGGTGAGCAGTTCTTC. It translates to CASSLIAGEQFF.

V usage is TRBV3-1 (or the pseudogene TRBV3-2) and J usage is TRBJ1-4; the D gene is possibly TRBD1 (5 bases). The V gene's germline CDR1 is LGHDT and CDR2 YNNKEL (reference sequence). Trimming cost V 4 bases and J 4 bases, with 13 bases left between them. This CDR3 is built from 15 residues. The CDR3 DNA is TGTGCCAGCAGCCCCCTACAGGCCGTTAATGAAAAACTGTTTTTT. This sequence encodes CASSPLQAVNEKLFF.

This sequence joins TRBV7-3 and TRBJ2-2, with 8 bases lining up with TRBD1. The germline V gene encodes CDR1 SGHTA and CDR2 FQGTGA. V dropped 8 bases and J dropped 4; count of bases not matched to a gene: 9. CDR3 length: 15 residues. CDR3 in DNA: TGTGCCAGCGCCGGGACAGGCAGAAGCACCGGGGAGCTGTTTTTT. It codes for CASAGTGRSTGELFF.

The chain couples TRBV7-9 to TRBJ2-3, with TRBD2 as a possible D gene (6 bases). Germline V gene data show CDR1 as SEHNR and CDR2 as FQNEAQ (reference sequence). The CDR3 covers 15 residues. V lost 2 bases, J lost 2 bases, and 11 bases lay in between. The CDR3 DNA follows: TGTGCCAGCAGCTTATTAGCGGAAGACACAGATACGCAGTATTTT. Protein product: CASSLLAEDTDTQYF.